Listed below are T cell receptor beta chains from one sample, sequenced in a study of blood T cell repertoires in COVID-19. The repertoire was sequenced with immunoSEQ multiplex PCR; TCRdb's copy has only in-frame clones and lacks some. The data show around 58,000 clones, approximately 90% seen once. Material: PBMCs or T cells enriched from blood (not recorded which). These receptors all come from a woman aged 40 to 55 who had recovered from COVID-19. Both conserved end residues are trimmed from each CDR3.

J gene,V gene,CDR3 protein
TRBJ1-2,TRBV19,ASSIGAGMANYGYT
TRBJ2-3,TRBV9,ASPQFERGITDTQY
TRBJ1-2,TRBV5-4,ASSFTGGNYGYT
TRBJ1-1,TRBV21-1,ASSSWTGRGNTEAF
TRBJ2-7,TRBV27,ASGNKGGSYEQY
TRBJ2-5,TRBV29-1,SAPGGGLETQY
TRBJ1-2,TRBV5-5,ASSLEQAHNYGYT
TRBJ1-1,TRBV7-9,ASSSLGGGLTTEAF
TRBJ1-2,TRBV6-5,ASTLNLGQAGGYT
TRBJ1-6,TRBV11-2,ASRYAGVRNSPLH
TRBJ1-1,TRBV19,ASQDNLSRPEAF
TRBJ2-1,TRBV6-1,ASSESGGRNNEQF
TRBJ1-1,TRBV20-1,SASGGGGTEAF
TRBJ2-1,TRBV5-5,ASSLDGTAYNEQF
TRBJ1-2,TRBV4-2,ASSQDSGGSNYGYT
TRBJ1-2,TRBV19,ASIPRDRPNYGYT
TRBJ2-3,TRBV7-2,ASSFPHTTDTQY
TRBJ1-3,TRBV11-2,ASSLVRVQGNTIY
TRBJ2-1,TRBV9,ASTGSAGGHNEQF
TRBJ2-7,TRBV4-2,ASSQDTSGGARAYEQY
TRBJ2-1,TRBV5-4,ASSPEGVGGQF
TRBJ2-7,TRBV7-9,ASSPRDRNYEQY
TRBJ1-3,TRBV25-1,ASSDGGAGNTIY
TRBJ2-5,TRBV13,ASSETSQETQY
TRBJ2-1,TRBV11-3,ASSHRQGSYNEQF
TRBJ1-3,TRBV9,ASSATGSSGNTIY
TRBJ1-3,TRBV5-4,ASSGDRVARNTIY
TRBJ1-3,TRBV6-6,ATQPPQSSGNTIY
TRBJ2-2,TRBV2,ASRKEGLASGELF
TRBJ2-3,TRBV7-8,ASSLNRGGSDTQY
TRBJ2-3,TRBV7-3,ASAEPSTDTQY
TRBJ2-3,TRBV19,ASSSPLPSRDTQY
TRBJ2-7,TRBV4-1,ASSQDPGLGGYEQY
TRBJ2-2,TRBV6-1,ASSERGGSRGELF
TRBJ1-5,TRBV7-6,ASSRRQGWDQPQH
TRBJ1-2,TRBV9,ASSGYTTNYGYT
TRBJ2-3,TRBV7-3,ASSIGTSGGARNTQY
TRBJ2-3,TRBV3-1/TRBV3-2,ASSRRGSTDTQY
TRBJ2-1,TRBV9,ASSPGKEQF
TRBJ1-1,TRBV19,ATGQGYTEAF
TRBJ1-1,TRBV10-2,ASSGTGATEAF
TRBJ1-2,TRBV5-1,ASSLSGGDYGYT
TRBJ2-2,TRBV2,ASSEMRRGGTGELF
TRBJ2-5,TRBV5-6,ASRNSGGFQETQY
TRBJ2-3,TRBV4-2,ASSSTPGGTDTQY
TRBJ1-1,TRBV6-5,ASSFRGGDTEAF
TRBJ1-2,TRBV21-1,ASSIHDRSDGYT
TRBJ2-5,TRBV5-1,ASSLDKTIQETQY
TRBJ2-7,TRBV3-1/TRBV3-2,ASSQSQGAYEQY
TRBJ1-2,TRBV19,ASSMRAGTDSYT
TRBJ1-3,TRBV18,ASSEGQADSGNTIY
TRBJ2-5,TRBV13,ASSLGRSQGMETQY
TRBJ2-7,TRBV18,ASSPNATVGEQY
TRBJ2-3,TRBV5-1,ASRAEGGPADTQY
TRBJ1-2,TRBV19,ASSIQGNYGYT
TRBJ2-7,TRBV5-1,ASSSTSNTYEQY